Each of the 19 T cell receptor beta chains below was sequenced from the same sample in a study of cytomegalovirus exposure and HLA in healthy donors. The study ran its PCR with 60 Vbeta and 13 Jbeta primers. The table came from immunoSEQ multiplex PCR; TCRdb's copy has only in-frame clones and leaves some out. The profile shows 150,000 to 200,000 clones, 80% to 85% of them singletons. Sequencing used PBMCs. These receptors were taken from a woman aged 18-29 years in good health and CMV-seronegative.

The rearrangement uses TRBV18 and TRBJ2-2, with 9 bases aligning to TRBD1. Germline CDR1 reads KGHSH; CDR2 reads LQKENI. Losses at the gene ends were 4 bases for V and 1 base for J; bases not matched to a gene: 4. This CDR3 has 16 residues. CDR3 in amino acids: CASSLRTGVNTGELFF. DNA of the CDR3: TGTGCCAGCTCACTCCGGACAGGGGTGAACACCGGGGAGCTGTTTTTT.

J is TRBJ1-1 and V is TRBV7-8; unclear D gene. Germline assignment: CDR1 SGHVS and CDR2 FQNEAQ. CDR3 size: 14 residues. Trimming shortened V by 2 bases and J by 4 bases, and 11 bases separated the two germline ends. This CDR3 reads CASSLTPGSTEAFF. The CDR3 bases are TGTGCCAGCAGCTTAACACCGGGATCCACTGAAGCTTTCTTT.

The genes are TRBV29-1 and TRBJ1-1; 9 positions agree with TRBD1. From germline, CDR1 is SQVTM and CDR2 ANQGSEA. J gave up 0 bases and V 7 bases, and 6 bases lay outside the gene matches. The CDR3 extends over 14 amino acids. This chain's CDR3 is CSAWTGAMNTEAFF. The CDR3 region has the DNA TGCAGCGCATGGACAGGGGCCATGAACACTGAAGCTTTCTTT.

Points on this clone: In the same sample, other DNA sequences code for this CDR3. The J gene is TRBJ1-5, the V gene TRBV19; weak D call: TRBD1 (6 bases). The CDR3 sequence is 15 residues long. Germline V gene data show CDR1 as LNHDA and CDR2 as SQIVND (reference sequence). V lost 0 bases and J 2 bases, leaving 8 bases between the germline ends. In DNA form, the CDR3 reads TGTGCCAGTAGTATAGACAGGGGTGGCAATCAGCCCCAGCATTTT. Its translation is CASSIDRGGNQPQHF.

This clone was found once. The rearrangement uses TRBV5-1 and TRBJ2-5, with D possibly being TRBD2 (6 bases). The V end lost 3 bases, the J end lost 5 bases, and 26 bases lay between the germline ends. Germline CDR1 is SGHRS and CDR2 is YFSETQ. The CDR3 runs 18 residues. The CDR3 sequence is CASSSGGTAAGTLETQYF. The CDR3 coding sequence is TGCGCCAGCAGCTCGGGTGGTACAGCCGCCGGGACTTTGGAGACCCAGTACTTC.

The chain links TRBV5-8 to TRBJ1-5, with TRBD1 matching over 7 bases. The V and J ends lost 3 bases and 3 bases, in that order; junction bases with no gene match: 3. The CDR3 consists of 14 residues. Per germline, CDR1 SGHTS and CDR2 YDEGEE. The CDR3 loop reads CASSSTGYNQPQHF. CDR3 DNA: TGTGCCAGCAGCTCGACAGGGTACAATCAGCCCCAGCATTTT.

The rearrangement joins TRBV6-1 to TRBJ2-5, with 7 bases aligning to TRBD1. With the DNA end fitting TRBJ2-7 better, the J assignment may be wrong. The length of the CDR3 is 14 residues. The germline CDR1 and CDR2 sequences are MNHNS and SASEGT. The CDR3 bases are TGTGCCAGCAGTCCTCCCGGGACAGACTACGAGCAGTACTTC. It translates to CASSPPGTDYEQYF.

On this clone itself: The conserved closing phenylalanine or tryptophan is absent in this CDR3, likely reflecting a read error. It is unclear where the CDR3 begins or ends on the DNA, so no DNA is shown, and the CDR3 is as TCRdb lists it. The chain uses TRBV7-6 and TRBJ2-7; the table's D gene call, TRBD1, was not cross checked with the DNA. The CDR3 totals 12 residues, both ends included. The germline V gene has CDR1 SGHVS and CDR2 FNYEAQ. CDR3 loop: CASSPPTGAQPR.

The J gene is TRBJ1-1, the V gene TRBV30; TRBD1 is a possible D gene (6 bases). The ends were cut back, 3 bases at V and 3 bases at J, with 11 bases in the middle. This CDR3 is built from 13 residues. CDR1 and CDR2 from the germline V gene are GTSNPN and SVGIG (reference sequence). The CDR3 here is CAWRGTLYTEAFF. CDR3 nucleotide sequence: TGTGCCTGGAGGGGGACACTGTACACTGAAGCTTTCTTT.

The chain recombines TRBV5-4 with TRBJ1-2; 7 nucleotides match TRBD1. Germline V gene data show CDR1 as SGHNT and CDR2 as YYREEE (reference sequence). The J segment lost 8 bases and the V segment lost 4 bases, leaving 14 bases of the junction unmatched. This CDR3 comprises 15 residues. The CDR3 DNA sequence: TGTGCCAGCAGCGCCTGGACAGGTGGTGTGTCGGGCTACACCTTC. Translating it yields CASSAWTGGVSGYTF.

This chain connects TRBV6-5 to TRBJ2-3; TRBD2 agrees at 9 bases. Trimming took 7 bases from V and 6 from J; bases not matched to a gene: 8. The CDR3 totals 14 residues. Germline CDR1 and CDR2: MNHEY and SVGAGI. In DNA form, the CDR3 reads TGTGCCAGCAAACCAGCGGGGGGTAGGGATACGCAGTATTTT. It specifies CASKPAGGRDTQYF.

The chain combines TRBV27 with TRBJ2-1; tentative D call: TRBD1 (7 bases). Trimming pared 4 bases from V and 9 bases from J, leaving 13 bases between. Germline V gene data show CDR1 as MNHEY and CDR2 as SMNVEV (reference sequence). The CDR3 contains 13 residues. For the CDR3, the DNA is TGTGCCAGCAGTTCGCGACAGGGAGGTGAGCAGTTCTTC. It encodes CASSSRQGGEQFF.

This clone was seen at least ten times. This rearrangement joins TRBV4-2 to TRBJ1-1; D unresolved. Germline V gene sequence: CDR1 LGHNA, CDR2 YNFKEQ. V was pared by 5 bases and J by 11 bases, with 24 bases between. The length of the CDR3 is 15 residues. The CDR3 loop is CASSKEIQSSRGAFF. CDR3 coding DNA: TGTGCCAGCAGCAAGGAGATCCAATCCTCTCGAGGGGCTTTCTTT.

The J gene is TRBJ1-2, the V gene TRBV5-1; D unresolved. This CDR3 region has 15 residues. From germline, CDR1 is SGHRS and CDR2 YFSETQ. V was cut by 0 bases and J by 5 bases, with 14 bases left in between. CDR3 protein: CASSLGGVETYGYTF. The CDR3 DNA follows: TGCGCCAGCAGCTTGGGGGGAGTAGAGACTTATGGCTACACCTTC.

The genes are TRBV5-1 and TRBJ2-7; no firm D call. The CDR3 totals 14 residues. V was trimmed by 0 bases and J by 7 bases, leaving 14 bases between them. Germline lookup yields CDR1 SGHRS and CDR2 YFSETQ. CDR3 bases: TGCGCCAGCAGCTTGGAGACTCCCGCTGGTGAGCAGTACTTC. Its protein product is CASSLETPAGEQYF.

The CDR3 DNA sequence: TGTGCCAGCTCACCAAGCCAGAAGGAGTACACCTTC. Translation: CASSPSQKEYTF. The chain carries TRBV18 and TRBJ1-2; D gene unclear. The germline V and J ends were trimmed by 2 bases and 11 bases, with 12 bases remaining between them. Per germline, CDR1 KGHSH and CDR2 LQKENI. The CDR3 is 12 residues long. Full variable domain (outside the CDR3, taken from reference TRBV18 and TRBJ1-2): NAGVMQNPRHLVRRRGQEARLRCSPMKGHSHVYWYRQLPEEGLKFMVYLQKENIIDESGMPKERFSAEFPKEGPSILRIQQVVRGDSAAYFCASSPSQKEYTFGSGTRLTVV.

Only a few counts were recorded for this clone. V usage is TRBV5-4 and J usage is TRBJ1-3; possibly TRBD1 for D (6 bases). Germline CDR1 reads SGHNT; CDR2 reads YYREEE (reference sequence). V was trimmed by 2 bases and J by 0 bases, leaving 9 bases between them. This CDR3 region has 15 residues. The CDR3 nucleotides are TGTGCCAGCAGCTTCACAGGGAGCTCTGGAAACACCATATATTTT. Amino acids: CASSFTGSSGNTIYF. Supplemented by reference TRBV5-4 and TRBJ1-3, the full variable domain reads ETGVTQSPTHLIKTRGQQVTLRCSSQSGHNTVSWYQQALGQGPQFIFQYYREEENGRGNFPPRFSGLQFPNYSSELNVNALELDDSALYLCASSFTGSSGNTIYFGEGSWLTVV.

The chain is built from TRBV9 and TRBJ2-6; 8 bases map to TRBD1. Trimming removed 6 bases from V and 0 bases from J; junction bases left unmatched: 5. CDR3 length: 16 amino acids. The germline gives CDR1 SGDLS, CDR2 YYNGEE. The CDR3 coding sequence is TGTGCCAGCATGACAGGGGCCGGCTCTGGGGCCAACGTCCTGACTTTC. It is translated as CASMTGAGSGANVLTF.

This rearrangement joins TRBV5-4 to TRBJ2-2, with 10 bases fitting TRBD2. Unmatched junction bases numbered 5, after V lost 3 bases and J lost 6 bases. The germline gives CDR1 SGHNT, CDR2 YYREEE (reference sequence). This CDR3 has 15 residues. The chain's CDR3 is CASSYSGGAAGELFF. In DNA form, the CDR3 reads TGTGCCAGCAGCTACAGCGGGGGGGCCGCCGGGGAGCTGTTTTTT.